This TCR beta chain emerged from a study of blood T cell repertoires in COVID-19. Trimming stripped 1 base from V and 4 bases from J, with 17 bases between. This CDR3 is 16 amino acids long. Germline V CDR1 and CDR2: SGHKS, YYEKEE (reference sequence). Seattle's cohort entered during active infection and was followed longitudinally. Authors' data handling: Counts of nucleated cells, estimated from reference gene primer amplification, were obtained. The assay was immunoSEQ multiplex PCR, and TCRdb's table has in-frame clones only and misses some. That table supplies the V and J calls and clone size; D and trimming were determined from the DNA. This sample has fewer than 700,000 clones, with roughly 91% found just once.

The origin of this receptor is a woman between 50 and 59 years old with COVID-19, enrolled during active disease. Material for sequencing was peripheral blood. The V gene is TRBV5-5, the J gene TRBJ1-1; no clear D gene. The CDR3: CASSLSGGRSGTEAFF. The CDR3 DNA is TGTGCCAGCAGCTTGTCGGGAGGGAGAAGTGGCACTGAAGCTTTCTTT. Using reference TRBV5-5 and TRBJ1-1 for the parts outside the CDR3, the full variable domain is DAGVTQSPTHLIKTRGQQVTLRCSPISGHKSVSWYQQVLGQGPQFIFQYYEKEERGRGNFPDRFSARQFPNYSSELNVNALLLGDSALYLCASSLSGGRSGTEAFFGQGTRLTVV.